The rows below give T cell receptor beta chains drawn from one sample of a study of cytomegalovirus exposure and HLA in healthy donors. Here immunoSEQ multiplex PCR was the method, and the copy in TCRdb shows in-frame clones only, minus some. The table shows over 150,000 clones, with 65% to 85% occurring only once. Material for sequencing was PBMCs. Every receptor here comes from a woman aged 40 to 55 in good health and CMV-seropositive. Each CDR3 is given without its conserved first and last residue.

v_call | cdr3_aa
TRBV7-9 | ASSLDRGGRSYEQY
TRBV25-1 | ASSEWAQGAREQY
TRBV2 | ASRVRTGEDQPQH
TRBV30 | AWKPPDRGYEQY
TRBV12-2 | ASRLRKEDRGLLNEQY
TRBV28 | ASRGILAGEY
TRBV5-1 | ASSLLAGEGGTQY
TRBV28 | ASSPHRQGNQPQH
TRBV2 | AGCLGSDEQF
TRBV2 | ASSVGWRETQY
TRBV9 | ASSEGGPKNTEAF
TRBV5-1 | ASSFRDRGYEQY
TRBV6-6 | ASSYAGTANYGYT
TRBV5-1 | ASSGSNEQF
TRBV2 | ASSESGHTGELF
TRBV13 | ASSLSLERGSGELF
TRBV30 | AWSEGASGGTGELF
TRBV5-1 | ASSLATGRGYT
TRBV13 | ASSRGRDYGYT
TRBV6-5 | ASSLTGVQYEQY
TRBV18 | ASSPQRGTDTQY
TRBV9 | ASSVTSGGFERGH
TRBV18 | ASSSPGRGMAF
TRBV7-2 | ASSLAGFTSGRRRDNEQF
TRBV6-4 | ASKTSSSNPTEAF
TRBV6-1 | ASSEAGTGRYLDEQY
TRBV18 | ASSPLLPSGMKHSYEQY
TRBV7-9 | ASSLGQGAAQPQH
TRBV2 | ASTSGRVDTQY
TRBV7-9 | ASSFQLAGVKGELF
TRBV7-3 | ASSLTGPGQGIFLF
TRBV7-6 | ASSLRSGMGSHNEQF
TRBV7-2 | ASSQRGEPSYEQY
TRBV6-1 | ASSNGQPNTEAF
TRBV11-2 | ASKDSGYGYT
TRBV20-1 | SASRQGVYT
TRBV5-1 | ASSRLGGGSSYNEQF
TRBV28 | ASSLFGGGKQTQY
TRBV19 | ASSAAGIFYNEQF
TRBV15 | ATSRGSGDGYT
TRBV6-6 | ASSTSGTTGNTIY